The source of this T cell receptor (beta chain) is a study of T-cell reconstitution after alpha-beta-depleted transplantation in children. Unique molecular identifiers tagged the TCRbeta library. TCRdb recomputed calls from the PCR reads with MiXCR, one row per CDR3 protein. Of more than 450,000 distinct CDR3 sequences in the sample, around 17% were seen once. V lost 0 bases and J 5 bases, leaving 12 bases between the germline ends. There are 14 residues in the CDR3. Germline lookup yields CDR1 DFQATT and CDR2 SNEGSKA (reference sequence). This clonotype showed up just a few times. This sample comprised PBMCs from the stem cell graft donor, obtained from the stem cell graft. This chain joins TRBV20-1 and TRBJ2-3, with a tentative D call TRBD1 (5 bases). The source of this sequence is a human donor who donated a stem cell graft to a child with acute lymphoblastic leukemia. Here the CDR3 DNA reads TGCAGTGCTAGAGAGGGCAGGGCCGGAGATACGCAGTATTTT. Translation gives CSAREGRAGDTQYF.